This T cell receptor beta chain was recovered during a study of early T cells in non-severe SARS-CoV-2 infection. In the study overall: Unpaired chains resulted from sequencing bulk RNA of unsorted whole blood.

The CDR3 covers 13 residues. Per the germline V gene, CDR1 is MNHEY and CDR2 is SVGEGT. V lost 4 bases to trimming and J lost 2 bases; unmatched junction nucleotides: 2. Individual cDNA molecules were tagged with unique molecular identifiers. One entry per CDR3 protein results from TCRdb running MiXCR on the 5' RACE reads. The table lists approximately 97,000 distinct CDR3 sequences, 8% to 13% of them singletons, with just over 4.5% in the top ten. The source material was whole blood, sampled at baseline. The receptor was derived from an adult who was a healthcare worker with PCR-confirmed SARS-CoV-2 infection or an uninfected control (not recorded which). The rearrangement links TRBV6-2 or TRBV6-3 to TRBJ2-7; 7 bases are shared with TRBD1. The CDR3 is CASSSGQPYEQYF. Written as DNA, the CDR3 is TGTGCCAGCAGTTCGGGACAGCCCTACGAGCAGTACTTC.